The next 21 T cell receptor beta chains were all read from a single sample in a study of blood T cell repertoires in COVID-19. TCRdb keeps only in-frame clones here, not all; method: immunoSEQ multiplex PCR. Among fewer than 200,000 clones listed, approximately 87% were seen once. Material for sequencing was PBMCs or T cells enriched from blood (not recorded which). The receptors come from a woman in her forties or fifties who had recovered from COVID-19.

This clone was observed a handful of times. The genes are TRBV10-3 and TRBJ2-2; possible D gene TRBD2, 6 bases. The CDR3 runs to 15 residues. The germline V gene has CDR1 ENHRY and CDR2 SYGVKD. V gave up 8 bases and J gave up 4 bases, with 17 bases separating them. The CDR3 reads CAIAGPGVRTGELFF. The DNA of the CDR3 is TGTGCCATCGCGGGGCCGGGAGTTCGCACCGGGGAGCTGTTTTTT.

As DNA, the CDR3 is TGTGCCAGCACGGACAGGCCAGACTACAATGAGCAGTTCTTC. Encoded protein: CASTDRPDYNEQFF. The chain links TRBV7-9 to TRBJ2-1, with 7 bases fitting TRBD1. Trimming removed 7 bases from V and 3 bases from J; junction bases left unmatched: 6. The CDR3 runs 14 residues. Germline V CDR1 and CDR2: SEHNR, FQNEAQ (reference sequence).

The chain joins TRBV15 to TRBJ1-1; possibly TRBD1 for D (5 bases). Trimming cost V 1 base and J 5 bases, with 14 bases left between them. Germline CDR1 reads LNHNV; CDR2 reads YYDKDF (reference sequence). CDR3 length: 15 residues. The DNA for the CDR3 is TGTGCCACCAGCAGAGCTGGGGGGGGACGGACTGAAGCTTTCTTT. It specifies CATSRAGGGRTEAFF.

This clone came up a few times. The chain links TRBV24-1 to TRBJ2-1; 7 bases are a match to TRBD2. Germline V lookup: CDR1 KGHDR, CDR2 SFDVKD. The CDR3 contains 15 residues. The J segment lost 4 bases and the V segment lost 7 bases, leaving 9 bases of the junction unmatched. The CDR3 DNA follows: TGTGCCACCAGCAATGGGGGGACTACTTACAATGAGCAGTTCTTC. It yields the protein CATSNGGTTYNEQFF.

This clone was seen once. The gene calls are TRBV27 and TRBJ2-3; 11 positions agree with TRBD2. Germline loops: CDR1 MNHEY, CDR2 SMNVEV (reference sequence). V was clipped by 7 bases and J by 2 bases; unmatched bases: 17. This CDR3 has 19 residues. CDR3 loop: CASNLRPPGSGGATDTQYF. CDR3 sequence (DNA): TGTGCCAGCAACCTCCGACCCCCTGGTAGCGGGGGGGCCACAGATACGCAGTATTTT.

This chain connects TRBV11-2 to TRBJ1-1; D is perhaps TRBD1 (6 bases). This CDR3 has 13 residues. Germline CDR1 and CDR2: SGHAT and FQNNGV. Trimming took 0 bases from V and 4 from J, leaving 6 bases between them. CDR3 DNA: TGTGCCAGCAGCTTAGAAGGGGGCACTGAAGCTTTCTTT. This codes for CASSLEGGTEAFF.

The genes are TRBV19 and TRBJ2-5, with a tentative D call TRBD1 (6 bases). Germline lookup yields CDR1 LNHDA and CDR2 SQIVND (reference sequence). CDR3 length: 13 amino acids. With 7 bases removed from V and 1 base from J, the gap between germline ends came to 10 bases. The CDR3 is CASKVQGQETQYF. Here the CDR3 DNA reads TGTGCCAGTAAAGTACAGGGCCAAGAGACCCAGTACTTC.

The chain has TRBV15 and TRBJ1-6, with TRBD1 identical over 7 bases. The trim removed 0 bases at V and 5 bases at J, leaving 4 bases unmatched. CDR1 LNHNV and CDR2 YYDKDF come from the germline V gene (reference sequence). This CDR3 has 16 residues. CDR3 sequence (DNA): TGTGCCACCAGCAGAGAGGGCGACAGGGATAATTCACCCCTCCACTTT. This translates into CATSREGDRDNSPLHF.

This chain connects TRBV19 to TRBJ1-6; D might be TRBD1 (5 bases). Germline CDR1 reads LNHDA; CDR2 reads SQIVND (reference sequence). The V and J ends lost 3 bases and 7 bases respectively, with 10 bases between them. The CDR3 has 14 amino acids. The DNA for the CDR3 is TGTGCCAGTAGTATTGGGGGGACCAATTCACCCCTCCACTTT. Translated: CASSIGGTNSPLHF.

The V call is TRBV18, the J call TRBJ2-3, with unresolved D. The ends were cut back, 3 bases at V and 1 base at J, with 5 bases in the middle. The germline V gene encodes CDR1 KGHSH and CDR2 LQKENI. The CDR3 has 13 residues. CDR3 sequence reads: CASSPAGTDTQYF. Here the CDR3 DNA reads TGTGCCAGCTCACCGGCAGGCACAGATACGCAGTATTTT. Full variable domain (rest looked up from reference TRBV18 and TRBJ2-3): NAGVMQNPRHLVRRRGQEARLRCSPMKGHSHVYWYRQLPEEGLKFMVYLQKENIIDESGMPKERFSAEFPKEGPSILRIQQVVRGDSAAYFCASSPAGTDTQYFGPGTRLTVL.

This sequence joins TRBV19 and TRBJ2-3; 10 bases match TRBD2. The CDR3 is 15 amino acids. Per the germline V gene, CDR1 is LNHDA and CDR2 is SQIVND (reference sequence). Trimming removed 6 bases from V and 0 bases from J; junction bases left unmatched: 3. The CDR3 nucleotides are TGTGCCAGTAGAGGACTAGCGGCTAGCACAGATACGCAGTATTTT. Translating gives CASRGLAASTDTQYF.

The V and J genes are TRBV29-1 and TRBJ1-1; D possibly corresponds to TRBD1 (5 bases). This CDR3 spans 13 amino acids. Germline values: CDR1 SQVTM, CDR2 ANQGSEA. V shed 2 bases and J shed 3 bases, with 10 bases lying between them. This CDR3 is CSVESTAYTEAFF. Written as DNA, the CDR3 is TGCAGCGTTGAATCGACAGCTTACACTGAAGCTTTCTTT.

The chain links TRBV27 to TRBJ1-2; TRBD1 matches 8 bases. CDR3 size: 12 residues. The V gene end was trimmed by 5 bases and the J gene end by 8 bases; junction bases not matched to a gene: 4. Per germline, CDR1 MNHEY and CDR2 SMNVEV (reference sequence). CDR3 nucleotides: TGTGCCAGCAGTCCGCGACAGGGGGGCTACACCTTC. This sequence encodes CASSPRQGGYTF.

The rearrangement uses TRBV28 and TRBJ2-2; 7 bases map to TRBD1. V trimming: 3 bases; J trimming: 3 bases; junction bases outside the gene matches: 7. This CDR3 has 16 amino acids. The V gene's germline CDR1 is MDHEN and CDR2 SYDVKM. DNA of the CDR3: TGTGCCAGCAGTTTTTGGCAGGGGGAATACACCGGGGAGCTGTTTTTT. Residues: CASSFWQGEYTGELFF.

The chain employs TRBV5-4 and TRBJ2-3, with D uncertain. V lost 1 base to trimming and J lost 0 bases, with 9 bases between them. Germline CDR1 is SGHNT and CDR2 is YYREEE (reference sequence). The CDR3 is 15 amino acids. The CDR3 coding sequence is TGTGCCAGCAGCTTGATCGCGGCCAGCACAGATACGCAGTATTTT. This sequence encodes CASSLIAASTDTQYF.

The chain combines TRBV6-2 or TRBV6-3 with TRBJ1-5; tentatively, D is TRBD1 (5 bases). The V gene lost 6 bases and the J gene lost 7 bases, with 19 bases spanning the gap. The CDR3 length is 15 residues. CDR1 is MNHEY and CDR2 is SVGEGT in the germline V gene. The CDR3 reads CASSRGEGGWQPQHF. The CDR3 coding sequence is TGTGCCAGCAGCCGGGGGGAGGGCGGTTGGCAGCCCCAGCATTTT.

This clone appeared a few times. The rearrangement uses TRBV28 and TRBJ1-2; unclear D gene. V was pared by 6 bases and J by 2 bases, with 10 bases between. This CDR3 region has 13 residues. The V gene's germline CDR1 is MDHEN and CDR2 SYDVKM. The CDR3 is CASSSVTNYGYTF. The CDR3 region has the DNA TGTGCCAGCAGCTCAGTTACAAACTATGGCTACACCTTC.

This clone was picked up a small number of times. The chain carries TRBV20-1 and TRBJ1-2; the D is unclear. Trimming left V 3 bases short and J 7 bases short, with 15 bases between. This CDR3 comprises 13 residues. Germline V gene lookup returns CDR1 DFQATT and CDR2 SNEGSKA (reference sequence). Here the CDR3 DNA reads TGCAGTGCTAGTCGGGATACAGTGAGTGGCTACACCTTC. Amino acid sequence: CSASRDTVSGYTF.

Points on this clone: This sample includes further DNA sequences coding for the same CDR3. V and J are TRBV7-2 and TRBJ1-2, with 7 bases fitting TRBD1. Trimming at V came to 4 bases and at J to 2 bases, leaving 1 base not matched to a gene. Germline CDR1 and CDR2: SGHTA and FQGNSA. There are 13 residues in the CDR3. The CDR3 sequence is CASSSGQNYGYTF. The CDR3 DNA reads TGTGCCAGCAGCTCGGGACAGAACTATGGCTACACCTTC. Full variable domain (remainder filled in from reference TRBV7-2 and TRBJ1-2): GAGVSQSPSNKVTEKGKDVELRCDPISGHTALYWYRQSLGQGLEFLIYFQGNSAPDKSGLPSDRFSAERTGGSVSTLTIQRTQQEDSAVYLCASSSGQNYGYTFGSGTRLTVV.

This CDR3 reads CAWNPGVGGPLSGNTIYF. The CDR3 region has the DNA TGTGCCTGGAACCCGGGGGTGGGGGGTCCACTCTCTGGAAACACCATATATTTT. The gene calls are TRBV30 and TRBJ1-3; a possible D gene is TRBD1 (5 bases). Trimming cost V 4 bases and J 0 bases, with 22 bases left between them. Per germline, CDR1 GTSNPN and CDR2 SVGIG (reference sequence). This CDR3 contains 18 residues.

J is TRBJ1-1 and V is TRBV5-1; D may be TRBD1 (6 bases). Deletions cut 4 bases from V and 6 bases from J, with 13 bases between. This CDR3 is built from 13 residues. Germline V gene data show CDR1 as SGHRS and CDR2 as YFSETQ. CDR3 DNA sequence: TGCGCCAGCAGCATACAGGGTTCCCCTGAAGCTTTCTTT. Translation: CASSIQGSPEAFF.